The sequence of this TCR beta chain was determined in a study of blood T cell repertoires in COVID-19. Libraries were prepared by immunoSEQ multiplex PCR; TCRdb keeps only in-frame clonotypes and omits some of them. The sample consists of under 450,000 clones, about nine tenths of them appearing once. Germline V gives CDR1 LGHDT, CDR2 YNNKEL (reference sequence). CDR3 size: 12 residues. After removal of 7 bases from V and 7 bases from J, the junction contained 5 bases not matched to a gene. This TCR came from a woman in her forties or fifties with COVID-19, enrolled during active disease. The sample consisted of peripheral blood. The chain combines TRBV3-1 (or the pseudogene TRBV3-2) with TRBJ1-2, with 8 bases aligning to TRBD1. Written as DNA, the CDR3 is TGTGCCAGCAACACAGGGGGTGTTGGCTACACCTTC. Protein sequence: CASNTGGVGYTF.